This TCR beta chain was recovered during a study of blood T cell repertoires in COVID-19. In the authors' methods: Researchers report that nucleated cell counts were estimated from reference gene primer amplification. Only in-frame clones appear in the TCRdb table, and some are missing; sequencing was by immunoSEQ multiplex PCR. The V and J calls and clone size come from that table; D and trimming were worked out from the DNA. The data contain about 49,000 clones, more than 65% of them seen just once; the ten biggest clones take up 8.5% to 9%. After removal of 5 bases from V and 5 bases from J, the junction contained 7 bases not matched to a gene. The CDR3 runs 14 residues. Per the germline V gene, CDR1 is PRHDT and CDR2 is FYEKMQ (reference sequence).

Sequenced: peripheral blood. This TCR came from a woman in her 70s with acute or convalescent COVID-19. This rearrangement joins TRBV13 to TRBJ2-7, with 9 bases aligning to TRBD2. The CDR3 DNA reads as TGTGCCAGCAGCCCGCGGGGGGGGCTCCACGAGCAGTACTTC. Residues: CASSPRGGLHEQYF.